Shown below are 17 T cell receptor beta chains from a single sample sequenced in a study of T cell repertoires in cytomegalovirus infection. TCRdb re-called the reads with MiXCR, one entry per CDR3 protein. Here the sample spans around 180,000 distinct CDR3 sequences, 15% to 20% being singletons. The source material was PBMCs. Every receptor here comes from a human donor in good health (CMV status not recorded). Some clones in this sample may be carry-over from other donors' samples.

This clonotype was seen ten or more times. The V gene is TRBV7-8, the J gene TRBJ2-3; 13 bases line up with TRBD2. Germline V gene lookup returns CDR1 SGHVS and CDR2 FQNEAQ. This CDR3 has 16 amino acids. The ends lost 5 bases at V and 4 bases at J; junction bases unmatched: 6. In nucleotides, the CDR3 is TGTGCCAGCAGCCCCGGACTAGCGGGAGCTTCAGATACGCAGTATTTT. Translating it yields CASSPGLAGASDTQYF.

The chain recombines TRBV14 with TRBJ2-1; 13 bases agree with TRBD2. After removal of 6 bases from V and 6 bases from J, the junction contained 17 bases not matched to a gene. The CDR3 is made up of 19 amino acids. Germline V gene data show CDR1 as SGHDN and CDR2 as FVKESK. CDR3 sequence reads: CASSLPDRVGTSGANEQFF. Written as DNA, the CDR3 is TGTGCCAGCAGTCTTCCCGATAGGGTTGGGACTAGCGGGGCCAATGAGCAGTTCTTC.

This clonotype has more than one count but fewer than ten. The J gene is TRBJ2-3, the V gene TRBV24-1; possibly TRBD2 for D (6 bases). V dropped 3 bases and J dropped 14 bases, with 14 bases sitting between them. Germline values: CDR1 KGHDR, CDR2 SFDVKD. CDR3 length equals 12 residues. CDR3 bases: TGTGCCACCAGTGATCCCCGCGGGAACCCGTATTTT. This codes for CATSDPRGNPYF.

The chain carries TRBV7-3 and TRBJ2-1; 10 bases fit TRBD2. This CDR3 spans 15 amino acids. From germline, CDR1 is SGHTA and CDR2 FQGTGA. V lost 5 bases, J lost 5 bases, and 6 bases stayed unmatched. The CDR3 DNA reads TGTGCCAGCAGCCCTACTAGCGGGATAGACAATGAGCAGTTCTTC. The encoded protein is CASSPTSGIDNEQFF.

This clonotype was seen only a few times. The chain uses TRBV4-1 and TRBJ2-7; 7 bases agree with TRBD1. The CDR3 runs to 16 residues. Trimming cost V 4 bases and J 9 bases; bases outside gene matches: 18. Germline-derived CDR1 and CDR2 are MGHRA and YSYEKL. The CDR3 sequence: CASSLTQGDSYAWQYF. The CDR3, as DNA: TGCGCCAGCAGCCTAACGCAGGGGGACAGTTACGCTTGGCAGTACTTC.

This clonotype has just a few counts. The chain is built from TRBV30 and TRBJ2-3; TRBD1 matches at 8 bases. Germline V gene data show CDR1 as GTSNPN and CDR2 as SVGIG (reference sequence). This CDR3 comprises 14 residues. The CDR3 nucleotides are TGTGCTTGTCGGGACAGGCGATACACAGATACGCAGTATTTT. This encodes CACRDRRYTDTQYF.

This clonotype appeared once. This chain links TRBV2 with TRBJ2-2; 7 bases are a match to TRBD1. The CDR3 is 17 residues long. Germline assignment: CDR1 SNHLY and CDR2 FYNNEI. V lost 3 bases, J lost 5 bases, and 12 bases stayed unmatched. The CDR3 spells CASSDAPITGETGELFF. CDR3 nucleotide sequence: TGTGCCAGCAGTGACGCACCCATAACAGGGGAGACCGGGGAGCTGTTTTTT.

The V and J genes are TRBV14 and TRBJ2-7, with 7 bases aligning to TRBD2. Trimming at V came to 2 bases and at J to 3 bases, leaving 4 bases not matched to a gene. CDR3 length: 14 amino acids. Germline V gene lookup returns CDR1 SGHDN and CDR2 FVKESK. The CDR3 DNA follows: TGTGCCAGCAGCCAACTAGCGGCGGGCTACGAGCAGTACTTC. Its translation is CASSQLAAGYEQYF.

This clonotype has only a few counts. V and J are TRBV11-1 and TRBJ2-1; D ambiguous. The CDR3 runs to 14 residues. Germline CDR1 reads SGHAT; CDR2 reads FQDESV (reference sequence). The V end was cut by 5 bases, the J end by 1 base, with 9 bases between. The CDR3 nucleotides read TGTGCCAGCAGCCCCCCGGAATCCTACAATGAGCAGTTCTTC. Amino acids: CASSPPESYNEQFF.

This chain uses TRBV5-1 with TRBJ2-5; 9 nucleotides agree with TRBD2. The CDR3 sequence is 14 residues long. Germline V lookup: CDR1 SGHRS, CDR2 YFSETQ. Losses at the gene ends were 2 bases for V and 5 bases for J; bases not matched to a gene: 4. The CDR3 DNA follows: TGCGCCAGCAGCTTTAGCGGGAGTTCGGAGACCCAGTACTTC. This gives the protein CASSFSGSSETQYF.

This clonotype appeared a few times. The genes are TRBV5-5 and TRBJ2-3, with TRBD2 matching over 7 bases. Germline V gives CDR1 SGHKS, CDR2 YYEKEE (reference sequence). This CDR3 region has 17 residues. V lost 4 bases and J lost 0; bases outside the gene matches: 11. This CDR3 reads CASSGSGVNPSTDTQYF. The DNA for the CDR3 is TGTGCCAGCAGCGGGAGCGGGGTTAACCCTAGCACAGATACGCAGTATTTT.

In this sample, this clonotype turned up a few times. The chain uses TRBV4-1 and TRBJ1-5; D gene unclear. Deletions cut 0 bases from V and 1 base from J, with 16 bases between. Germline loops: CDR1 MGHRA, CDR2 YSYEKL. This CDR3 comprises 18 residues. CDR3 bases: TGCGCCAGCAGCCAAGATGCCAGAGGGTATAGCAGCAATCAGCCCCAGCATTTT. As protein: CASSQDARGYSSNQPQHF.

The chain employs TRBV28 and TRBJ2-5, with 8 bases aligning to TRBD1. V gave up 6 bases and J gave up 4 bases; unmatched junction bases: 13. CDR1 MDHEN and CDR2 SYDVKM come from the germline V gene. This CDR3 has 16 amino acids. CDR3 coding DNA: TGTGCCAGCAGCCTGGACAGGGTACGCACGGCAGAGACCCAGTACTTC. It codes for CASSLDRVRTAETQYF.

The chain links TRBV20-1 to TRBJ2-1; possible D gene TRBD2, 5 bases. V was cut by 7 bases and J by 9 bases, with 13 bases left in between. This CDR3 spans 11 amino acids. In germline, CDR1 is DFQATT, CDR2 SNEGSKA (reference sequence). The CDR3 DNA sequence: TGCAGTGTAGGCGCCGCGGGTGAGCAGTTCTTC. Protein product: CSVGAAGEQFF.

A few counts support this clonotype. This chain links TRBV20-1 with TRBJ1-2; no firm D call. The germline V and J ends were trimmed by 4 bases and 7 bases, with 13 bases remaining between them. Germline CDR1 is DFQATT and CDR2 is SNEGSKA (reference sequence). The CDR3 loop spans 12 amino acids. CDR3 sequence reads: CSATHALGGYTF. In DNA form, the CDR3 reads TGCAGTGCTACGCACGCGCTCGGTGGCTACACCTTC.

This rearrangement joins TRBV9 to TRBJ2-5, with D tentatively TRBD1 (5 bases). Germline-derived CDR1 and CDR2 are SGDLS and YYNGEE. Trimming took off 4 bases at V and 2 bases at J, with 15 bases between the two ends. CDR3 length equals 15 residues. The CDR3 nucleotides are TGTGCCAGCAGCCCTCAGGGAAGCGAGCAAGAGACCCAGTACTTC. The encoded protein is CASSPQGSEQETQYF.

The CDR3 here is CASSFLDSRGTGELFF. CDR3 bases: TGTGCCAGCAGCTTCCTGGACTCGAGAGGCACCGGGGAGCTGTTTTTT. The rearrangement joins TRBV5-5 to TRBJ2-2, with D possibly being TRBD2 (5 bases). V shed 2 bases and J shed 4 bases, with 15 bases lying between them. The CDR3 totals 16 residues. CDR1 and CDR2 (germline): SGHKS, YYEKEE (reference sequence).